This TCR beta chain was found in a study of cytomegalovirus exposure and HLA in healthy donors. At the level of the study: Ancestry clustering placed around 80% of about 400 genotyped donors in the Caucasian-associated cluster.

General study findings and limits: CMV serostatus was the only recorded immune exposure for donors. In a later analysis, HLA-C alleles had the fewest associated TCRs, DRB1 alleles the most.

Looked up from germline, CDR1 is ENHRY and CDR2 is SYGVKD. Trimming cost V 3 bases and J 0 bases, with 5 bases left between them. This CDR3 comprises 13 residues. About this clone: Its matching antigen is unknown.

13 Jbeta primers and 60 Vbeta primers were used for the PCR. Clones were read by immunoSEQ multiplex PCR, and TCRdb kept only the in-frame ones, dropping some. The table for this sample gives about 140,000 clones. This chain joins TRBV10-3 and TRBJ1-1; D remains ambiguous. Sequenced input: PBMCs. This TCR came from a man aged 35 to 55 in good health and CMV-seronegative. The CDR3 region is CAISDQMNTEAFF. CDR3 DNA sequence: TGTGCCATCAGTGACCAGATGAACACTGAAGCTTTCTTT.